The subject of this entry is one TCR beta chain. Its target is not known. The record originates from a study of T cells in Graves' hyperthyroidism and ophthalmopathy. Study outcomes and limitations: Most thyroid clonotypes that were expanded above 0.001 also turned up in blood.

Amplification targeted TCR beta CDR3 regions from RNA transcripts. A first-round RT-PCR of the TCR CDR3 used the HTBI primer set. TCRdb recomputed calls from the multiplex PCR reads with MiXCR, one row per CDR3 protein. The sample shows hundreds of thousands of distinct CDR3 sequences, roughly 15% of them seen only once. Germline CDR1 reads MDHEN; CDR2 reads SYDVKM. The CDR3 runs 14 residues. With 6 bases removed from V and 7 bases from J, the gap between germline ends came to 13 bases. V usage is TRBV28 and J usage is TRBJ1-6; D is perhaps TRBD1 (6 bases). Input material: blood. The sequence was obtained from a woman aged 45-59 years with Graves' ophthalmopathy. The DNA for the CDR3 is TGTGCCAGCAGAACCGGGACACTCAATTCACCCCTCCACTTT. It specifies CASRTGTLNSPLHF.